Listed below are T cell receptor beta chains from one sample, sequenced in a study of blood T cell repertoires in COVID-19. Repertoires were generated with immunoSEQ multiplex PCR, while TCRdb's copy carries only in-frame clones and drops some. The sample lists fewer than 250,000 clones; 83% were seen once. The material sequenced was peripheral blood. The source of these receptors is a human donor in a cohort sampled during active COVID-19. Both conserved end residues are trimmed from each CDR3. The D gene is left open where the match is weak.

V gene,D gene,J gene,CDR3 protein
TRBV5-1,-,TRBJ2-5,ASSPLGRAGETQY
TRBV19,TRBD1,TRBJ2-7,ASSPGTGGDYEQY
TRBV19,-,TRBJ2-3,ASTRGISTDTQY
TRBV27,-,TRBJ1-1,ASSWSGQLTEAF
TRBV24-1,-,TRBJ2-3,ATSESSGGGGTDTQY
TRBV6-1,TRBD1,TRBJ1-6,ASSVSGTGVNSPLH
TRBV19,TRBD2,TRBJ2-1,ASSDPGTTYYNEQF
TRBV6-5,-,TRBJ2-4,ASTISGVRGNIQY
TRBV28,-,TRBJ2-5,ASSPSGQETQY
TRBV30,-,TRBJ1-5,AWSALEGNQPQH
TRBV6-1,TRBD1,TRBJ1-3,ASSVYGQGVAGNTIY
TRBV5-6,-,TRBJ1-3,ASSSLQAYSGNTIY
TRBV28,-,TRBJ1-1,ASSPPGFSEAF
TRBV15,-,TRBJ2-3,ATSTLSGIRTDTQY
TRBV19,-,TRBJ2-3,ASSLPGKTDTQY
TRBV14,TRBD2,TRBJ2-5,ASSPRLAGGRETQY
TRBV6-1,TRBD1,TRBJ1-2,ASSEDRQGANYGYT
TRBV18,-,TRBJ1-3,ASSGSSGNTIY
TRBV7-2,TRBD2,TRBJ2-7,ASSLGLAGGEQY
TRBV6-6,TRBD1,TRBJ2-7,AVRTGQNSYEQY
TRBV5-1,-,TRBJ2-5,ASSLEGFGNQETQY
TRBV28,-,TRBJ2-5,ATLGGETQY
TRBV19,-,TRBJ2-7,ASSIALGVYEQY